These T cell receptor beta chains were read from a single sample in a study of T cell responses to AZD1222 COVID-19 vaccine. Here immunoSEQ multiplex PCR was the method, and the copy in TCRdb shows in-frame clones only, minus some. This table has over 150,000 clones, roughly nine tenths appearing once. Sequencing was performed on peripheral blood, taken on day 0 of AZD1222 vaccination. These receptors were obtained from an adult in good health. Each CDR3 is given with its conserved first and last residue. The D gene is left open where the match is weak. A row's size may be missing; if present it is once, few, many or a size class.

d_gene	v_gene	j_gene	abundance	CDR3aa
TRBD2	TRBV10-3	TRBJ2-1	once	CAISESASGSLNNEQFF
-	TRBV18	TRBJ1-2	-	CASSPGQVGLSGGYTF
-	TRBV7-9	TRBJ2-7	-	CASSGGARDEQYF
-	TRBV7-8	TRBJ1-2	few	CASSYQRTNYGYTF
-	TRBV30	TRBJ2-2	-	CAWSVPWQGGRNTGELFF
-	TRBV15	TRBJ1-1	-	CATSRDRVNTEAFF
-	TRBV5-4	TRBJ1-4	once	CASSLTREEKLFF
-	TRBV2	TRBJ1-5	-	CASSPRTRESNQPQHF
-	TRBV19	TRBJ1-2	-	CASSIAQGIFTF
TRBD2	TRBV11-3	TRBJ2-2	-	CASSFSSGGANTGELFF
-	TRBV4-2	TRBJ1-2	-	CASSLSGTSMEGGYTF
-	TRBV6-6	TRBJ1-3	-	CASSPLGGGSSGNTIYF
TRBD1	TRBV3-1/TRBV3-2	TRBJ2-2	once	CASSQGQGAGELFF
TRBD1	TRBV2	TRBJ1-4	-	CASSEGQGVSNEKLFF
TRBD1	TRBV3-1/TRBV3-2	TRBJ1-6	-	CASSQLTGSNSPLHF
TRBD1	TRBV6-5	TRBJ1-1	-	CASRKTGGTEAFF
-	TRBV29-1	TRBJ1-1	-	CSVVTEGPSGEAFF
-	TRBV18	TRBJ1-3	-	CASSPPGRGNTIYF
-	TRBV5-1	TRBJ1-5	-	CASSLYSNQPQHF
TRBD1	TRBV6-6	TRBJ1-6	-	CASRLVQGNSPLHF
-	TRBV21-1	TRBJ2-7	-	CASSGDRGLPSSYEQYF
-	TRBV30	TRBJ1-5	-	CAWSPTGTINQPQHF
TRBD2	TRBV28	TRBJ2-3	-	CASSSLSSGALISQYF
-	TRBV13	TRBJ2-3	-	CASSLSKAGLTDTQYF
-	TRBV5-1	TRBJ1-4	once	CASSAGSATNEKLFF
TRBD1	TRBV9	TRBJ1-2	-	CASRNTGVPFGYTF
TRBD1	TRBV11-3	TRBJ1-1	-	CASSPGPGQGNTEAFF
TRBD2	TRBV18	TRBJ2-1	-	CASSPGLAASYNEQFF
-	TRBV27	TRBJ1-3	-	CASRGIPGVPGGNTIYF
TRBD1	TRBV9	TRBJ1-1	-	CASSVAVQGATEAFF
-	TRBV5-1	TRBJ2-1	-	CASNGNEQFF
TRBD1	TRBV28	TRBJ1-5	few	CASRTRWTGGNQPQHF
-	TRBV11-3	TRBJ1-1	-	CASSAGTRVSTEAFF